This T cell receptor beta chain emerged from a study of blood T cell repertoires in COVID-19. Study information: Sources were T cells, B-cell-depleted T cells, or PBMCs; the material itself was cDNA or gDNA.

The method was immunoSEQ multiplex PCR; TCRdb's version includes in-frame clones alone and lacks a portion of them. The table shows 400,000 or so clones, with roughly 89% occurring only once. The sample was peripheral blood. The sequence was obtained from a man aged 18 to 35 with COVID-19, enrolled during active disease.

DNA for the CDR3: TGTGCCAGCAGCCCTGCGGCGGCCGGGGAGCTGTTTTTT. Its protein is CASSPAAAGELFF. The rearrangement joins TRBV5-6 to TRBJ2-2; no clear D gene. V was trimmed by 4 bases and J by 6 bases, leaving 10 bases between them. Germline V lookup: CDR1 SGHDT, CDR2 YYEEEE. CDR3 length: 13 residues. Full variable domain (missing parts from reference TRBV5-6 and TRBJ2-2): DAGVTQSPTHLIKTRGQQVTLRCSPKSGHDTVSWYQQALGQGPQFIFQYYEEEERQRGNFPDRFSGHQFPNYSSELNVNALLLGDSALYLCASSPAAAGELFFGEGSRLTVL.